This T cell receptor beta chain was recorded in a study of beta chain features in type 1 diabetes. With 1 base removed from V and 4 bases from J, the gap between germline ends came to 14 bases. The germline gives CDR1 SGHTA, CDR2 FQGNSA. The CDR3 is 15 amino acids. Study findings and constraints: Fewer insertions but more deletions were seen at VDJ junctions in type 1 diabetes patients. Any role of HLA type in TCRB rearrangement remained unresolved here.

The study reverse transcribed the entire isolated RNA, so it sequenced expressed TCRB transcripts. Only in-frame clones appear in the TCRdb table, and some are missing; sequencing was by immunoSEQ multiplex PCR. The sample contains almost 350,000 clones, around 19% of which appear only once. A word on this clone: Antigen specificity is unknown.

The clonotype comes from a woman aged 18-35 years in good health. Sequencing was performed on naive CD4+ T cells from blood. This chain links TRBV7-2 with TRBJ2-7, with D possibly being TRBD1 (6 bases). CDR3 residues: CASSLEAGAGYEQYF. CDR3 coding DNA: TGTGCCAGCAGCTTAGAGGCAGGGGCAGGATACGAGCAGTACTTC.